The sequence of this T cell receptor beta chain was determined in a study of identical twins. A template switching step contributed a universal primer site, while unique molecular identifiers were present in the cDNA. TCRdb reanalysed the 5' RACE reads using MiXCR and keeps one entry per CDR3 protein. Of some 570,000 distinct CDR3 sequences listed, about 22% are singletons. This clonotype has a handful of counts. Its antigen remains unidentified. Overall study results and limits: Models, which agreed with sharing between unrelated individuals, nonetheless underestimated the out-of-frame TCR alpha sharing seen in monozygotic twins. Within twin pairs, the out-of-frame alpha sequences they shared showed excess low generation probability. In cord blood, abundant beta clonotypes had fewer insertions; memory showed no trend.

Looked up from germline, CDR1 is SQVTM and CDR2 is ANQGSEA. This CDR3 region has 12 residues. V was pared by 8 bases and J by 6 bases, with 7 bases of the junction left unmatched. This same sample was also taken into another study, of yellow fever vaccine responses in identical twins.

This chain links TRBV29-1 with TRBJ2-5; 9 bases line up with TRBD1. The clonotype comes from a woman aged 18-30 years in good health. The specimen was CD4+ T cells sorted from blood. The CDR3 DNA reads as TGCAGCACCACAGGGGGCCGGAAGACCCAGTACTTC. Encoded protein: CSTTGGRKTQYF.